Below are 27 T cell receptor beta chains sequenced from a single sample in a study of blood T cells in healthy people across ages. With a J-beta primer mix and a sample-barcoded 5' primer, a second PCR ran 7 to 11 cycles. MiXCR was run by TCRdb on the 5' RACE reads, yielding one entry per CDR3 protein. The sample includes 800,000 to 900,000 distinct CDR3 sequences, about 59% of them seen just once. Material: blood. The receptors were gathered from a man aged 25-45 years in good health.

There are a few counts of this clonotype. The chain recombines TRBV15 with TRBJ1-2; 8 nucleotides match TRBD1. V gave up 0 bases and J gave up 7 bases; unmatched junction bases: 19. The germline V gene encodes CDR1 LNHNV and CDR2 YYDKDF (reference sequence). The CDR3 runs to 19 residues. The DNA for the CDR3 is TGTGCCACCAGCAGAGATCCCGGCAGGGGGCGAGTCGGATCTGGTGGCTACACCTTC. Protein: CATSRDPGRGRVGSGGYTF.

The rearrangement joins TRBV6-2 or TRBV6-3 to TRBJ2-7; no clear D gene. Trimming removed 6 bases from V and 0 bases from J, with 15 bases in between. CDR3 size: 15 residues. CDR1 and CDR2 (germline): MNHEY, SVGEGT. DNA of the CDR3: TGTGCCAGCAGCGGATCCTGGCCGATCTCCTACGAGCAGTACTTC. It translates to CASSGSWPISYEQYF.

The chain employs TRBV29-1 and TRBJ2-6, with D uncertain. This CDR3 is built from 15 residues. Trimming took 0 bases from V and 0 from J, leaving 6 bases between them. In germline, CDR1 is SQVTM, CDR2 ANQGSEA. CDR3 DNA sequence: TGCAGCGTTGAAGAAGGTAGCTCTGGGGCCAACGTCCTGACTTTC. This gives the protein CSVEEGSSGANVLTF. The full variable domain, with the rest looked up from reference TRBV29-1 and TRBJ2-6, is SAVISQKPSRDICQRGTSLTIQCQVDSQVTMMFWYRQQPGQSLTLIATANQGSEATYESGFVIDKFPISRPNLTFSTLTVSNMSPEDSSIYLCSVEEGSSGANVLTFGAGSRLTVL.

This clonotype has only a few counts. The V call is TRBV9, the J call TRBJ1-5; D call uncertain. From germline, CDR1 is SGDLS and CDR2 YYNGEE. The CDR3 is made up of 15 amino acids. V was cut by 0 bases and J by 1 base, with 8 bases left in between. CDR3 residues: CASSVEGLSNQPQHF. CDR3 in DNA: TGTGCCAGCAGCGTAGAAGGACTCAGCAATCAGCCCCAGCATTTT.

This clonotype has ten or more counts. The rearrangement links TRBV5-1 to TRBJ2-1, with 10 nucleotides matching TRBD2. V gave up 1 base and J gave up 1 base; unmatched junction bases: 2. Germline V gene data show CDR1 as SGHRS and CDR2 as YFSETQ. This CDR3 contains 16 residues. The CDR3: CASSLFSGGSYNEQFF. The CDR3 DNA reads TGCGCCAGCAGCTTGTTTAGCGGGGGGTCCTACAATGAGCAGTTCTTC.

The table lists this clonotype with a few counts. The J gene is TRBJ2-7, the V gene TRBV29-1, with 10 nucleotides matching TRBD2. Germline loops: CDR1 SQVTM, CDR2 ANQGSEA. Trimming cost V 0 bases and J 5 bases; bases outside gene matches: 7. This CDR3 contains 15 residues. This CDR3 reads CSVEELAGGADEQYF. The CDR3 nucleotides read TGCAGCGTTGAAGAATTAGCGGGGGGTGCGGACGAGCAGTACTTC.

The CDR3 nucleotides are TGTGCCAGCAGCCAGGGACACGGCACAGATACGCAGTATTTT. The encoded protein is CASSQGHGTDTQYF. The chain combines TRBV4-2 with TRBJ2-3; perhaps TRBD1 as D (6 bases). Germline values: CDR1 LGHNA, CDR2 YNFKEQ. Trimming shortened V by 3 bases and J by 1 base, and 8 bases separated the two germline ends. The CDR3 runs to 14 residues.

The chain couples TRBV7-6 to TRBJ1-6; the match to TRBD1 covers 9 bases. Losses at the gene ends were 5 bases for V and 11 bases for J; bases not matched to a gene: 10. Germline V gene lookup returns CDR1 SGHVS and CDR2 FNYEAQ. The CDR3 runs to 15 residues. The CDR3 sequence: CASSPSGTGMAPLHF. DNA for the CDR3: TGTGCCAGCAGCCCGAGCGGGACAGGGATGGCACCCCTCCACTTT.

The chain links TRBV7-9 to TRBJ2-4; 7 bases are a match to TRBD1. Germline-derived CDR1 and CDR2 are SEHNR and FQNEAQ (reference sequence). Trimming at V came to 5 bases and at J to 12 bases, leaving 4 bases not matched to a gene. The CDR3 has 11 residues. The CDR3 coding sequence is TGTGCCAGCAGCCCGGGACAGAGTCAGTACTTC. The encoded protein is CASSPGQSQYF.

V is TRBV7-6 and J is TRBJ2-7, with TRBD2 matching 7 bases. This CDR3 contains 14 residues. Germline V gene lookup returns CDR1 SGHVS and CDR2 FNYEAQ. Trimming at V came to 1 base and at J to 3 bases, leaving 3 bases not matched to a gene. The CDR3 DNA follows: TGTGCCAGCAGCTTAGGTACTAGCGACTACGAGCAGTACTTC. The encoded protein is CASSLGTSDYEQYF. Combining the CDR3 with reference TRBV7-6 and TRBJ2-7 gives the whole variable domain GAGVSQSPRYKVTKRGQDVALRCDPISGHVSLYWYRQALGQGPEFLTYFNYEAQQDKSGLPNDRFSAERPEGSISTLTIQRTEQRDSAMYRCASSLGTSDYEQYFGPGTRLTVT.

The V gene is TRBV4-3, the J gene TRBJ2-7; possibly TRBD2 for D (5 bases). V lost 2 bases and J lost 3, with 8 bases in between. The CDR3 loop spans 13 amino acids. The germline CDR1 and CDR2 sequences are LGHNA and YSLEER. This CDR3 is CASSQMAGYEQYF. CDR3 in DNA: TGCGCCAGCAGCCAAATGGCGGGCTACGAGCAGTACTTC.

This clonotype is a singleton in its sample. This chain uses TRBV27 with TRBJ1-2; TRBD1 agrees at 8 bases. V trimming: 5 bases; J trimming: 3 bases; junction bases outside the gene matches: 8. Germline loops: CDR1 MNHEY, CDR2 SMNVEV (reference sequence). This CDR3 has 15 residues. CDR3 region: CASSPDRGPHYGYTF. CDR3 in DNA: TGTGCCAGCAGTCCCGACAGGGGACCTCACTATGGCTACACCTTC.

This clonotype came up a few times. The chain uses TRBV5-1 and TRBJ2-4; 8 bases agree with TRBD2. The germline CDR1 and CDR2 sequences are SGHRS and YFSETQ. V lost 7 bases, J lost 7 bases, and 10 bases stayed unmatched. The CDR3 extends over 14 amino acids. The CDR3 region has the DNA TGCGCCAGCGCGGATAGCGGGGCGGGGAACATTCAGTACTTC. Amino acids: CASADSGAGNIQYF.

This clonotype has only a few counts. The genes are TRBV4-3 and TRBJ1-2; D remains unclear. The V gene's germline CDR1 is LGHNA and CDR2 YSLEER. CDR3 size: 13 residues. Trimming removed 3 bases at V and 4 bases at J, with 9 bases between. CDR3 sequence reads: CASSQNTLYGYTF. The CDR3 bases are TGCGCCAGCAGCCAGAACACTCTCTATGGCTACACCTTC.

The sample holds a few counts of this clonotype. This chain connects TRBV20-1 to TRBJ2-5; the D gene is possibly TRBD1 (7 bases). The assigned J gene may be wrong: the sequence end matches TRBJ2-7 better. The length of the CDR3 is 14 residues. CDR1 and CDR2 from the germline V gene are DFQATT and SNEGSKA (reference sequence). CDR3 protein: CSAPGGGQLYEQYF. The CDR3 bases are TGCAGTGCCCCCGGAGGGGGACAGTTATACGAGCAGTACTTC.

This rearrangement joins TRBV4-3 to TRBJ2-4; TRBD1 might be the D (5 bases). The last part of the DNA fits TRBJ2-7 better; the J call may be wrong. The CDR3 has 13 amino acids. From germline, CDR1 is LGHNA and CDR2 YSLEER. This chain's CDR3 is CASSPGKFHEQYF. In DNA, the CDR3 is TGCGCCAGCAGCCCAGGGAAGTTCCACGAGCAGTACTTC.

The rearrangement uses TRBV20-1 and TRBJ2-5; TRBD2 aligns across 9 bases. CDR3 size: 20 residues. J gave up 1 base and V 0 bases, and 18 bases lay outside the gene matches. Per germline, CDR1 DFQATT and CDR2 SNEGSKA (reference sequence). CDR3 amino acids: CSARDFMTSGAPRGQETQYF. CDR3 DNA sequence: TGCAGTGCTAGAGATTTCATGACTAGCGGAGCACCGCGGGGCCAAGAGACCCAGTACTTC.

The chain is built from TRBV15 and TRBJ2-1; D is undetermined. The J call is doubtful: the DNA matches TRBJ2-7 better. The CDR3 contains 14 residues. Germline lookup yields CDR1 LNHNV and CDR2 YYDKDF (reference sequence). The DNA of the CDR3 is TGTGCCACCAGCAGAGATCTGGCAGCGCAGGAGCAGTACTTC. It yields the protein CATSRDLAAQEQYF.

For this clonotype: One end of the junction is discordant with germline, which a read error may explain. This CDR3 is CASSHLATYQETQYF. The DNA of the CDR3 is TGTGCCAGCAGCCACCTAGCGACGTACCAGGAGACCCAGTACTTC. V is TRBV4-2 and J is TRBJ2-5, with a weak D call TRBD2 (6 bases). There are 15 residues in the CDR3. The germline CDR1 and CDR2 sequences are LGHNA and YNFKEQ.

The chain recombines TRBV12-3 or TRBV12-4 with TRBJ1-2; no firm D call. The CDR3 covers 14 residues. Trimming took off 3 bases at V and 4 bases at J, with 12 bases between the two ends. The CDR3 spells CASSFVAVGYGYTF. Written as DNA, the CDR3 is TGTGCCAGCAGTTTCGTGGCGGTCGGCTATGGCTACACCTTC.

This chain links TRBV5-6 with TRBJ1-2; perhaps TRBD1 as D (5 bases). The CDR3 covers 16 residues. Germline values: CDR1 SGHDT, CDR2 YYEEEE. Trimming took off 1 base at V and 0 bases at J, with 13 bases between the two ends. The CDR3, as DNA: TGTGCCAGCAGCTTGATTTTGGTGGGGGCTAACTATGGCTACACCTTC. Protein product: CASSLILVGANYGYTF.

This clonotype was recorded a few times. The CDR3 sequence: CASSQPTFTGTSNEQFF. CDR3 DNA: TGTGCCAGCAGCCAACCCACCTTTACCGGGACTAGCAATGAGCAGTTCTTC. The genes are TRBV4-2 and TRBJ2-1, with 8 bases matching TRBD2. This CDR3 is 17 amino acids long. Trimming removed 2 bases from V and 6 bases from J; junction bases left unmatched: 12. The germline V gene has CDR1 LGHNA and CDR2 YNFKEQ.

CDR3 region: CASSQEGQTYSYEQYF. The CDR3, as DNA: TGTGCCAGCAGCCAAGAAGGACAGACGTACTCCTACGAGCAGTACTTC. The chain joins TRBV4-2 to TRBJ2-7; D is perhaps TRBD1 (6 bases). This CDR3 is 16 amino acids long. The germline gives CDR1 LGHNA, CDR2 YNFKEQ. Trimming pared 0 bases from V and 0 bases from J, leaving 12 bases between.

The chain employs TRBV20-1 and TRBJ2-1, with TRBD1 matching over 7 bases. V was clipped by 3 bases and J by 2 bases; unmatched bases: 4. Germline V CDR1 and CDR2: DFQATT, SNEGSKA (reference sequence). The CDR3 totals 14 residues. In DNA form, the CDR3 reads TGCAGTGCTAGCGGACAGGTGGCCTACAATGAGCAGTTCTTC. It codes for CSASGQVAYNEQFF.

The CDR3 here is CASSPRSFRGTMSYEQYF. The CDR3 coding sequence is TGCGCCAGCAGCCCCCGCTCTTTTCGGGGGACGATGTCCTACGAGCAGTACTTC. V is TRBV5-1 and J is TRBJ2-7; possibly TRBD2 for D (6 bases). The V end was cut by 4 bases, the J end by 1 base, with 24 bases between. There are 18 residues in the CDR3. Germline assignment: CDR1 SGHRS and CDR2 YFSETQ.

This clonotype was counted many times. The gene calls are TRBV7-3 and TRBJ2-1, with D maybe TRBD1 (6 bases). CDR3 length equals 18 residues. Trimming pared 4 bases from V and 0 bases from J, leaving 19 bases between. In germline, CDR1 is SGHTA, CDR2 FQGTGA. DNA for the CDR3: TGTGCCAGCAGCTCCCCTGGGGCAGGGGTAAGCTCCTACAATGAGCAGTTCTTC. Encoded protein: CASSSPGAGVSSYNEQFF.

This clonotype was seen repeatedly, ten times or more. The CDR3 coding sequence is TGTGCCGTCCAGACAGGGTATGAGCAGTTCTTC. It yields the protein CAVQTGYEQFF. The chain has TRBV10-3 and TRBJ2-1; 7 nucleotides match TRBD1. Germline values: CDR1 ENHRY, CDR2 SYGVKD. The CDR3 sequence is 11 residues long. The V segment lost 11 bases and the J segment 8 bases; nucleotides outside the gene matches: 6.